This paragraph reports one TCR beta chain. Its antigen is still unknown. The CDR3 covers 17 residues. Germline V gives CDR1 SGHTA, CDR2 FQGNSA. The sample comes from a study of post-analysis software for immune sequencing data. Study-wide points: About five TRBV segments occurring more often in patients than controls included TRBV5-6, TRBV5-1 and TRBV20-1.

Presence of unique molecular identifiers characterized the TCR beta cDNA libraries. In TCRdb, the PCR reads were re-called with MiXCR into one record per CDR3 protein. Of some 800,000 distinct CDR3 sequences listed, roughly 46% are singletons. The sequenced sample was blood. The clonotype was recovered from a girl between 5 and 17 years old with multiple sclerosis. The V call is TRBV7-2, the J call TRBJ2-4, with 12 positions matching TRBD1. The last part of the DNA fits TRBJ2-7 better; the J call may be wrong. The CDR3 loop reads CASSSGLPGQGAYEQYF. The CDR3 DNA reads as TGTGCCAGCAGCTCAGGGCTTCCGGGACAGGGGGCTTACGAGCAGTACTTC.